The 26 T cell receptor beta chains below come from one sample, sequenced in a study of cytomegalovirus exposure and HLA in healthy donors. PCR was performed using 60 Vbeta and 13 Jbeta primers. Clones were read by immunoSEQ multiplex PCR, and TCRdb kept only the in-frame ones, dropping some. Among 110,000 to 150,000 clones listed, about 75% were seen once. Input material: PBMCs. Every receptor here comes from a man between 60 and 75 years old in good health and CMV-seronegative.

This clone was recorded a few times. This sample also contains other DNA sequences that code for the same CDR3. V usage is TRBV6-6 and J usage is TRBJ1-3; D is possibly TRBD1 (5 bases). V was shortened by 2 bases and J by 0 bases, with 8 bases between the two germline ends. Per the germline V gene, CDR1 is MNHNY and CDR2 is SVGAGI (reference sequence). The CDR3 loop spans 15 amino acids. The chain's CDR3 is CASSYEGVSGNTIYF. Written as DNA, the CDR3 is TGTGCCAGCAGTTACGAAGGGGTCTCTGGAAACACCATATATTTT.

This chain joins TRBV27 and TRBJ1-5; D call uncertain. Germline V gene lookup returns CDR1 MNHEY and CDR2 SMNVEV (reference sequence). Trimming pared 3 bases from V and 6 bases from J, leaving 12 bases between. This CDR3 is 14 amino acids long. As DNA, the CDR3 is TGTGCCAGCAGTTTTAGCGTCGGCATTCAGCCCCAGCATTTT. Its translation: CASSFSVGIQPQHF.

The rearrangement links TRBV5-1 to TRBJ2-7; possibly TRBD2 for D (5 bases). The V end was cut by 4 bases, the J end by 1 base, with 9 bases between. Germline-derived CDR1 and CDR2 are SGHRS and YFSETQ. The CDR3 contains 13 residues. This CDR3 is CASSNRESYEQYF. In DNA form, the CDR3 reads TGCGCCAGCAGCAATCGGGAATCCTACGAGCAGTACTTC.

The V call is TRBV5-4, the J call TRBJ2-3, with 7 positions matching TRBD1. This CDR3 spans 15 amino acids. Trimming removed 4 bases from V and 6 bases from J; junction bases left unmatched: 11. CDR1 is SGHNT and CDR2 is YYREEE in the germline V gene (reference sequence). CDR3 nucleotides: TGTGCCAGCAGCCCAACCGCTACAGGGGTGGATACGCAGTATTTT. The encoded protein is CASSPTATGVDTQYF.

V is TRBV6-5 and J is TRBJ1-1, with 7 nucleotides matching TRBD1. This CDR3 contains 14 residues. The V gene end was trimmed by 2 bases and the J gene end by 1 base; junction bases not matched to a gene: 1. CDR1 and CDR2 (germline): MNHEY, SVGAGI. CDR3 in DNA: TGTGCCAGCAGTTACAACAGGGGGAACACTGAAGCTTTCTTT. Its protein is CASSYNRGNTEAFF.

This chain links TRBV19 with TRBJ1-5, with D possibly matching TRBD1 (5 bases). The V gene lost 4 bases and the J gene lost 6 bases, with 10 bases spanning the gap. The CDR3 is 13 amino acids. Germline V gives CDR1 LNHDA, CDR2 SQIVND (reference sequence). In DNA, the CDR3 is TGTGCCAGTAGTAAGGGGTTGGGTCAGCCCCAGCATTTT. Translation gives CASSKGLGQPQHF.

The chain recombines TRBV14 with TRBJ2-7; possible D gene TRBD1, 6 bases. The CDR3 consists of 12 residues. Germline CDR1 and CDR2: SGHDN and FVKESK. V was clipped by 5 bases and J by 4 bases, with 9 bases between them. CDR3 bases: TGTGCCAGCAGCACACAGGGTTACGAGCAGTACTTC. Protein product: CASSTQGYEQYF.

The V and J genes are TRBV6-1 and TRBJ2-3; 11 nucleotides align to TRBD1. CDR1 and CDR2 (germline): MNHNS, SASEGT. The CDR3 is made up of 16 amino acids. The ends lost 3 bases at V and 5 bases at J; junction bases unmatched: 7. This CDR3 reads CASSDRTGGAIDTQYF. The CDR3 nucleotides read TGTGCCAGCAGTGACAGGACAGGGGGCGCGATAGATACGCAGTATTTT.

The V and J genes are TRBV6-5 and TRBJ1-2; no definite D call. The germline CDR1 and CDR2 sequences are MNHEY and SVGAGI. The V end was cut by 11 bases, the J end by 4 bases, with 14 bases between. The CDR3 is made up of 12 amino acids. The CDR3 region has the DNA TGTGCCTCTCGGGGAGGCCCCTATGGCTACACCTTC. Translating it yields CASRGGPYGYTF.

This sequence joins TRBV5-1 and TRBJ1-1; D is unresolved. V dropped 0 bases and J dropped 0 bases, with 12 bases sitting between them. Germline-derived CDR1 and CDR2 are SGHRS and YFSETQ. This CDR3 region has 16 residues. Here the CDR3 reads CASSLEVEVLNTEAFF. The CDR3 coding sequence is TGCGCCAGCAGCTTGGAAGTAGAGGTCCTGAACACTGAAGCTTTCTTT.

This clone has a handful of counts. As DNA, the CDR3 is TGTGCCAGCATCCGGGACAGGGCCACTGAAGCTTTCTTT. Translation gives CASIRDRATEAFF. The V call is TRBV5-6, the J call TRBJ1-1, with TRBD1 matching over 9 bases. The V gene's germline CDR1 is SGHDT and CDR2 YYEEEE. Trimming at V came to 6 bases and at J to 4 bases, leaving 4 bases not matched to a gene. The CDR3 length is 13 residues.

The chain employs TRBV7-2 and TRBJ2-7; 7 bases are shared with TRBD2. Trimming cost V 5 bases and J 6 bases; bases outside gene matches: 16. Looked up from germline, CDR1 is SGHTA and CDR2 is FQGNSA. There are 16 residues in the CDR3. Here the CDR3 reads CASSPRTGLVGGEQYF. The CDR3 DNA sequence: TGTGCCAGCAGCCCACGGACCGGACTAGTCGGTGGCGAGCAGTACTTC.

In its sample, this clone was seen a few times. The gene calls are TRBV7-9 and TRBJ2-1, with D perhaps matching TRBD2 (5 bases). CDR3 length: 14 amino acids. V lost 5 bases and J 0 bases, leaving 8 bases between the germline ends. Germline V gives CDR1 SEHNR, CDR2 FQNEAQ (reference sequence). CDR3 coding DNA: TGTGCCAGCAGCCTACTAGGCTCCTACAATGAGCAGTTCTTC. The encoded protein is CASSLLGSYNEQFF.

The gene calls are TRBV6-5 and TRBJ2-7, with 8 bases fitting TRBD1. The V and J ends lost 6 bases and 4 bases, in that order; junction bases with no gene match: 5. The CDR3 totals 13 residues. Germline V lookup: CDR1 MNHEY, CDR2 SVGAGI. CDR3 coding DNA: TGTGCCAGCAGAAAGACAGGGGAATACGAGCAGTACTTC. Protein sequence: CASRKTGEYEQYF.

V and J are TRBV7-3 and TRBJ1-1; no clear D. Looked up from germline, CDR1 is SGHTA and CDR2 is FQGTGA. The CDR3 loop spans 14 amino acids. The V end was cut by 1 base, the J end by 7 bases, with 13 bases between. This CDR3 is CASSLILFSGEAFF. CDR3 in DNA: TGTGCCAGCAGCTTAATATTGTTCAGCGGTGAAGCTTTCTTT.

The V gene is TRBV5-4, the J gene TRBJ1-1; 10 bases align to TRBD1. The V segment lost 5 bases and the J segment 0 bases; nucleotides outside the gene matches: 7. The germline CDR1 and CDR2 sequences are SGHNT and YYREEE (reference sequence). This CDR3 spans 16 amino acids. Here the CDR3 reads CASRQGQGPMNTEAFF. The DNA of the CDR3 is TGTGCCAGCAGACAGGGACAGGGGCCGATGAACACTGAAGCTTTCTTT.

This clone was seen only a few times. The V call is TRBV28, the J call TRBJ2-7, with 7 bases fitting TRBD1. The length of the CDR3 is 14 residues. Germline assignment: CDR1 MDHEN and CDR2 SYDVKM. V dropped 4 bases and J dropped 2; count of bases not matched to a gene: 5. The CDR3 DNA is TGTGCCAGCAGTTCTCCGACAGGGACCTACGAGCAGTACTTC. Translation: CASSSPTGTYEQYF.

CDR3 residues: CASSIGSRDQPQHF. CDR3 nucleotide sequence: TGTGCCAGTAGTATAGGGAGTCGGGATCAGCCCCAGCATTTT. This sequence joins TRBV19 and TRBJ1-5; D is ambiguous. The V end was cut by 1 base, the J end by 5 bases, with 9 bases between. The CDR3 has 14 amino acids. Germline V gene sequence: CDR1 LNHDA, CDR2 SQIVND (reference sequence). Using reference TRBV19 and TRBJ1-5 for the parts outside the CDR3, the full variable domain is DGGITQSPKYLFRKEGQNVTLSCEQNLNHDAMYWYRQDPGQGLRLIYYSQIVNDFQKGDIAEGYSVSREKKESFPLTVTSAQKNPTAFYLCASSIGSRDQPQHFGDGTRLSIL.

The V and J genes are TRBV6-5 and TRBJ2-7; a weak D match, TRBD1 (6 bases). The CDR3 covers 14 residues. The V gene lost 2 bases and the J gene lost 2 bases, with 10 bases spanning the gap. CDR1 is MNHEY and CDR2 is SVGAGI in the germline V gene. The CDR3 DNA sequence: TGTGCCAGCAGTTACGCAGGGGAAACCTACGAGCAGTACTTC. It encodes CASSYAGETYEQYF.

This chain connects TRBV5-6 to TRBJ1-2; D remains ambiguous. CDR1 SGHDT and CDR2 YYEEEE come from the germline V gene. The CDR3 length is 12 residues. Trimming shortened V by 0 bases and J by 8 bases, and 8 bases separated the two germline ends. CDR3 residues: CASSLVEGGYTF. The DNA of the CDR3 is TGTGCCAGCAGCTTGGTCGAGGGAGGCTACACCTTC.

CDR3 DNA: TGTGCCAGCAGCCCACGTAGCGAGAGCCCCTACGAGCAGTACTTC. Translated: CASSPRSESPYEQYF. The chain employs TRBV5-4 and TRBJ2-7; tentatively, D is TRBD2 (5 bases). CDR1 and CDR2 from the germline V gene are SGHNT and YYREEE (reference sequence). V was trimmed by 4 bases and J by 2 bases, leaving 16 bases between them. The CDR3 covers 15 residues.

The rearrangement links TRBV6-5 to TRBJ2-5; 12 nucleotides agree with TRBD1. The end of the DNA aligns better with TRBJ2-7, so the J call may be wrong. The V gene's germline CDR1 is MNHEY and CDR2 SVGAGI. This CDR3 spans 16 amino acids. Here the CDR3 DNA reads TGTGCCAGCAGTTCCGGGGGGGGGACAGGGGGCCACGAGCAGTACTTC. It codes for CASSSGGGTGGHEQYF.

This chain links TRBV19 with TRBJ1-2; TRBD1 matches 7 bases. The CDR3 consists of 14 residues. Losses at the gene ends were 5 bases for V and 1 base for J; bases not matched to a gene: 4. The germline gives CDR1 LNHDA, CDR2 SQIVND (reference sequence). CDR3: CASSEGQLNYGYTF. In DNA, the CDR3 is TGTGCCAGTAGTGAGGGACAGCTTAACTATGGCTACACCTTC.

This chain connects TRBV28 to TRBJ2-3, with D possibly TRBD1 on 5 matching bases. Germline V lookup: CDR1 MDHEN, CDR2 SYDVKM. The V end lost 5 bases, the J end lost 2 bases, and 14 bases lay between the germline ends. The CDR3 has 15 residues. This CDR3 reads CASSQGTLYTDTQYF. The CDR3, as DNA: TGTGCCAGCAGTCAGGGTACTCTATACACAGATACGCAGTATTTT. The full variable domain, rest sourced from reference TRBV28 and TRBJ2-3, is DVKVTQSSRYLVKRTGEKVFLECVQDMDHENMFWYRQDPGLGLRLIYFSYDVKMKEKGDIPEGYSVSREKKERFSLILESASTNQTSMYLCASSQGTLYTDTQYFGPGTRLTVL.

The CDR3 protein is CASSPLTATNEKLFF. The DNA for the CDR3 is TGCGCCAGCAGCCCTCTGACAGCAACTAATGAAAAACTGTTTTTT. The chain combines TRBV5-1 with TRBJ1-4, with a possible D match to TRBD1 (5 bases). The CDR3 runs 15 residues. Germline V gene sequence: CDR1 SGHRS, CDR2 YFSETQ. Between the trimmed V and J ends, which lost 4 bases and 0 bases, there was a span of 10 bases.

V usage is TRBV9 and J usage is TRBJ2-2; tentative D call: TRBD1 (5 bases). This CDR3 comprises 19 residues. Germline lookup yields CDR1 SGDLS and CDR2 YYNGEE. The germline V and J ends were trimmed by 1 base and 3 bases, with 22 bases remaining between them. In nucleotides, the CDR3 is TGTGCCAGCAGCGTACCAATTGGTCAGGGAAGGTTGGACACCGGGGAGCTGTTTTTT. As protein: CASSVPIGQGRLDTGELFF.